The 11 T cell receptor beta chains presented below share a single source sample, sequenced in a study of blood T cells in healthy people across ages. A sample-barcoded 5' primer and a J-beta primer mix were used in a second PCR of roughly 6 to 11 cycles. TCRdb used MiXCR to reprocess the 5' RACE reads, holding one entry per CDR3 protein. This sample has roughly 1,000,000 distinct CDR3 sequences, with under 30% found just once. The same sample was also used in a study of T cells of mothers and their children.

The sample was blood. The receptors were gathered from a girl under 10 years old in good health.

The rearrangement joins TRBV11-2 to TRBJ2-7; either TRBD1 or TRBD2 may fit D (5 bases each). The assigned J gene may be wrong: the sequence end matches TRBJ2-5 better. This CDR3 contains 14 residues. Germline-derived CDR1 and CDR2 are SGHAT and FQNNGV. The CDR3 loop is CASSPMGDQETQYF. CDR3 DNA: TGTGCCAGCAGCCCAATGGGGGACCAAGAGACCCAGTACTTC.

This clonotype was found a few times. A junction boundary mismatches the germline segment, possibly from a read error. This chain links TRBV4-2 with TRBJ2-1, with 10 nucleotides matching TRBD2. The CDR3 spans 20 residues. CDR1 and CDR2 from the germline V gene are LGHNA and YNFKEQ. As DNA, the CDR3 is TGTGCCAGTAGCCAAAACCGACTAGCGGGTTTCCGTAGCTCCTACAATGAGCAGTTCTTC. Amino acid sequence: CASSQNRLAGFRSSYNEQFF.

The rearrangement joins TRBV28 to TRBJ2-3; D gene uncertain. Germline CDR1 is MDHEN and CDR2 is SYDVKM. The CDR3 is 13 residues long. Trimming took off 4 bases at V and 8 bases at J, with 13 bases between the two ends. The DNA of the CDR3 is TGTGCCAGCAGTTCCCCAAAAATTCCTACGCAGTATTTT. Translated: CASSSPKIPTQYF. Together with reference TRBV28 and TRBJ2-3, the CDR3 gives the full variable domain: DVKVTQSSRYLVKRTGEKVFLECVQDMDHENMFWYRQDPGLGLRLIYFSYDVKMKEKGDIPEGYSVSREKKERFSLILESASTNQTSMYLCASSSPKIPTQYFGPGTRLTVL.

This CDR3 reads CASSPRTGLGEKLFF. In nucleotides, the CDR3 is TGTGCCAGCAGCCCTCGGACAGGATTAGGTGAAAAACTGTTTTTT. The rearrangement uses TRBV9 and TRBJ1-4; 7 bases agree with TRBD1. Germline V gives CDR1 SGDLS, CDR2 YYNGEE. Losses at the gene ends were 4 bases for V and 7 bases for J; bases not matched to a gene: 10. CDR3 length: 15 residues.

A word on this clonotype: Relative to the germline gene, one junction end is altered; a read error may explain this. J is TRBJ2-3 and V is TRBV5-1, with D unresolved. This CDR3 is 16 amino acids long. Per germline, CDR1 SGHRS and CDR2 YFSETQ. This CDR3 is CAGSLGGFLTPDTQYF. For the CDR3, the DNA is TGCGCCGGCAGCTTGGGCGGCTTTCTTACCCCAGATACGCAGTATTTT.

This chain joins TRBV11-2 and TRBJ2-5; the match to TRBD2 covers 15 bases. The CDR3 sequence is 16 residues long. V was clipped by 5 bases and J by 7 bases; unmatched bases: 8. Germline assignment: CDR1 SGHAT and CDR2 FQNNGV. The CDR3 DNA reads as TGTGCCAGCAGCCCCGGACTAGCGGGGGGGAGAGTGACCCAGTACTTC. It is translated as CASSPGLAGGRVTQYF.

The chain employs TRBV20-1 and TRBJ2-7; 10 nucleotides align to TRBD2. The CDR3 is 15 amino acids. The V segment lost 2 bases and the J segment 5 bases; nucleotides outside the gene matches: 9. CDR1 and CDR2 (germline): DFQATT, SNEGSKA (reference sequence). Here the CDR3 reads CSARLEAGGHNEQYF. Here the CDR3 DNA reads TGCAGTGCTAGACTCGAAGCGGGAGGGCACAACGAGCAGTACTTC.

V usage is TRBV11-3 and J usage is TRBJ2-7, with D unresolved. There are 16 residues in the CDR3. V was clipped by 0 bases and J by 6 bases, with 18 bases between them. Germline CDR1 reads SGHNT; CDR2 reads YENEEA. In DNA form, the CDR3 reads TGTGCCAGCAGCTTAGATCAACGGAGCCCATTGGGCGAGCAGTACTTC. It is translated as CASSLDQRSPLGEQYF.

This clonotype was recorded a few times. The V call is TRBV7-9, the J call TRBJ1-4; no definite D call. Germline CDR1 and CDR2: SEHNR and FQNEAQ (reference sequence). The CDR3 totals 17 residues. V gave up 1 base and J gave up 1 base, with 13 bases separating them. As DNA, the CDR3 is TGTGCCAGCAGCTTAGGATCGGGTAAAGGAACTAATGAAAAACTGTTTTTT. Residues: CASSLGSGKGTNEKLFF.

There are many counts of this clonotype. The gene calls are TRBV6-1 and TRBJ2-7; D is unresolved. The CDR3 totals 17 residues. The germline V gene has CDR1 MNHNS and CDR2 SASEGT. The ends were cut back, 0 bases at V and 5 bases at J, with 20 bases in the middle. CDR3 DNA sequence: TGTGCCAGCAGTGAAGCGCCGGCCGAGGCGTGGAACCACGAGCAGTACTTC. This encodes CASSEAPAEAWNHEQYF.

This clonotype came up a few times. This chain links TRBV5-1 with TRBJ2-2, with D unclear. Germline-derived CDR1 and CDR2 are SGHRS and YFSETQ. V was pared by 2 bases and J by 6 bases, with 8 bases between. CDR3 length: 13 residues. The CDR3 nucleotides are TGCGCCAGCAGCTTAACTACGTCCGGGGAGCTGTTTTTT. Its protein is CASSLTTSGELFF.